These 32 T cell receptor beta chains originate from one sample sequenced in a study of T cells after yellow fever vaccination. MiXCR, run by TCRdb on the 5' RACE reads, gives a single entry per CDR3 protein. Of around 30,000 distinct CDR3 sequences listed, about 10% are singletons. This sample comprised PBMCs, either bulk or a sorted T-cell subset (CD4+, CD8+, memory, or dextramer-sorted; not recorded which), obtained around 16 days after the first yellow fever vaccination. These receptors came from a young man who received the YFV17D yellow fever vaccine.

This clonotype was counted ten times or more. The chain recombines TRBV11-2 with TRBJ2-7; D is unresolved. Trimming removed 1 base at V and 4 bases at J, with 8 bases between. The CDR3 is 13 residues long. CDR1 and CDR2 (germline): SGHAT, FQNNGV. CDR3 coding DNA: TGTGCCAGCAGCTTAGTCGTCGGATACGAGCAGTACTTC. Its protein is CASSLVVGYEQYF.

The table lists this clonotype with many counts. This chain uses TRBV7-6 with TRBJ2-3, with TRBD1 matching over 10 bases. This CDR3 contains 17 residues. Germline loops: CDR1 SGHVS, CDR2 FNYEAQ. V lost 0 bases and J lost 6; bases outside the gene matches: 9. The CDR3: CASSLAPGGQGIDTQYF. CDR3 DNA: TGTGCCAGCAGCTTAGCGCCCGGGGGACAGGGGATCGATACGCAGTATTTT.

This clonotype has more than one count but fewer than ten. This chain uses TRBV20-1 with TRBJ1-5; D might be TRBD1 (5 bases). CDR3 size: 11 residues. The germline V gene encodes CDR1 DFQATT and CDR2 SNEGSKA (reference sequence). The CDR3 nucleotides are TGCATTTTGGGGGGCAATCAGCCCCAGCATTTT. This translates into CILGGNQPQHF.

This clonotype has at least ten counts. The CDR3 sequence: CASSLGGGGTDTQYF. DNA of the CDR3: TGTGCCAGCAGCTTAGGAGGCGGGGGCACAGATACGCAGTATTTT. This chain links TRBV7-8 with TRBJ2-3, with a weak D call TRBD2 (6 bases). Germline V gene lookup returns CDR1 SGHVS and CDR2 FQNEAQ. Trimming took off 1 base at V and 1 base at J, with 9 bases between the two ends. The CDR3 is 15 amino acids.

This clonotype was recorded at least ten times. The CDR3 region is CASSFQETQYF. The DNA for the CDR3 is TGTGCCAGCAGTTTCCAAGAGACCCAGTACTTC. This chain uses TRBV6-6 with TRBJ2-5; D call uncertain. The CDR3 is 11 residues long. V was clipped by 4 bases and J by 1 base, with 1 base between them. Germline CDR1 is MNHNY and CDR2 is SVGAGI (reference sequence).

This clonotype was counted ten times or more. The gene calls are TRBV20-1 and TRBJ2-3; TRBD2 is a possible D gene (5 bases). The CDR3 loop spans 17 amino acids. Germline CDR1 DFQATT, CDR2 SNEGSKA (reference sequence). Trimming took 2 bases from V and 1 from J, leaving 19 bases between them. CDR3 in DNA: TGCAGTGCTAGAAGTCCAGGATTCAAGGGAGGCACAGATACGCAGTATTTT. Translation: CSARSPGFKGGTDTQYF.

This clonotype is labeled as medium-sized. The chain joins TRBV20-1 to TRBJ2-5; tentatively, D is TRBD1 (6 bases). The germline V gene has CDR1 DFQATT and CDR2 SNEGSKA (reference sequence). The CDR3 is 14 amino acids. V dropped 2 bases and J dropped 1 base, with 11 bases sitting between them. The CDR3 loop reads CSARPGHLQETQYF. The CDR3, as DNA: TGCAGTGCTAGACCGGGACACCTCCAAGAGACCCAGTACTTC.

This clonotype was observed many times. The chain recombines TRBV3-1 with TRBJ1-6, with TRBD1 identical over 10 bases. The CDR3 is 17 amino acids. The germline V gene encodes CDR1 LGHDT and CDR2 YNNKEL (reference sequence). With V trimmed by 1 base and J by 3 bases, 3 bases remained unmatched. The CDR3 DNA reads TGTGCCAGCAGCCAAGTGGGGGACAGGGGCTATAATTCACCCCTCCACTTT. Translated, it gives CASSQVGDRGYNSPLHF.

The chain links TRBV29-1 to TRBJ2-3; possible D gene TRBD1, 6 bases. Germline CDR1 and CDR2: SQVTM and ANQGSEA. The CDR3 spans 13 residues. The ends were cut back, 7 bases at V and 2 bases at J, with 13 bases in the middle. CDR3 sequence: CSAGDTHTDTQYF. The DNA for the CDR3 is TGCAGCGCCGGGGACACGCACACAGATACGCAGTATTTT.

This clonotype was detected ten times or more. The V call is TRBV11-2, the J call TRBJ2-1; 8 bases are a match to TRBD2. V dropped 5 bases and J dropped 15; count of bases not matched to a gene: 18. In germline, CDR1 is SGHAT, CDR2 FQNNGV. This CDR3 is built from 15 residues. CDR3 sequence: CASSHSGGPVRGGFF. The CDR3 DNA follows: TGTGCCAGCAGCCACAGCGGGGGCCCCGTCCGGGGAGGGTTCTTC.

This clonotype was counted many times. CDR3 sequence reads: CASSGLANTGELFF. Here the CDR3 DNA reads TGTGCCAGTTCGGGACTAGCGAACACCGGGGAGCTGTTTTTT. This chain uses TRBV2 with TRBJ2-2; 8 bases line up with TRBD2. The CDR3 extends over 14 amino acids. The J segment lost 0 bases and the V segment lost 9 bases, leaving 3 bases of the junction unmatched. Germline V gene lookup returns CDR1 SNHLY and CDR2 FYNNEI.

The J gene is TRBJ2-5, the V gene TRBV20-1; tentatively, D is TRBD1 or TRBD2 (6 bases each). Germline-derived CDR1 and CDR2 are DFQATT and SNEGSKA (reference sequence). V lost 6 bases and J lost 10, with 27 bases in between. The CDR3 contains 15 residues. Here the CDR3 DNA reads TGCAGTGCCCCCCACGCCGGGGGCGCGGCAAGGGACCAGTACTTC. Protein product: CSAPHAGGAARDQYF.

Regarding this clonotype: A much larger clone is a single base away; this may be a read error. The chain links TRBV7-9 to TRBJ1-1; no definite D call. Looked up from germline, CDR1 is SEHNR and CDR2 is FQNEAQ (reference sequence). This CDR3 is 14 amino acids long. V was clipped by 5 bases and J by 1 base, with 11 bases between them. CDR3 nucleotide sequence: TGTGCCAGCAGCGATGGTTCGGGGAACACTGAAGCTTTCTTT. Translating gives CASSDGSGNTEAFF.

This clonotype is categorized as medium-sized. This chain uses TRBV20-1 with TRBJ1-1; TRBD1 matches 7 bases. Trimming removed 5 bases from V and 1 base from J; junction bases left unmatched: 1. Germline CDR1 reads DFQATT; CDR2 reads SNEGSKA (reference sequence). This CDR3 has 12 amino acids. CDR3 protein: CSAWTGNTEAFF. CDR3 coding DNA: TGCAGTGCTTGGACAGGGAACACTGAAGCTTTCTTT.

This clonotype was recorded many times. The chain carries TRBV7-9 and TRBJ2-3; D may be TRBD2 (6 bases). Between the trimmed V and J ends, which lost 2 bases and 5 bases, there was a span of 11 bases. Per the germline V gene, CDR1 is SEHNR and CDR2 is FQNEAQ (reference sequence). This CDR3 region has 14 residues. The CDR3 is CASSLKRVGDTQYF. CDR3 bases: TGTGCCAGCAGCTTAAAGCGGGTCGGAGATACGCAGTATTTT.

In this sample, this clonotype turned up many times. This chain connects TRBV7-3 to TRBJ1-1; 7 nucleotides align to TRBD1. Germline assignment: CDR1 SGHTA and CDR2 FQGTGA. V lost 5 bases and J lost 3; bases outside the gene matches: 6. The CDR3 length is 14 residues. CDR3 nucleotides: TGTGCCAGCAGCCCTCAGGGGGGTTACACTGAAGCTTTCTTT. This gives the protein CASSPQGGYTEAFF.

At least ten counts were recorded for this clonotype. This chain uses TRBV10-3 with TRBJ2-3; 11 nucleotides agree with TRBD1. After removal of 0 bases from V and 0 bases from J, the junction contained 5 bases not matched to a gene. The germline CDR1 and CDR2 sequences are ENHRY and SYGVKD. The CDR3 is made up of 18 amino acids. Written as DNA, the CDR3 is TGTGCCATCAGTGAGTCTATCGGGACAGGGGGGAGCACAGATACGCAGTATTTT. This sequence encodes CAISESIGTGGSTDTQYF.

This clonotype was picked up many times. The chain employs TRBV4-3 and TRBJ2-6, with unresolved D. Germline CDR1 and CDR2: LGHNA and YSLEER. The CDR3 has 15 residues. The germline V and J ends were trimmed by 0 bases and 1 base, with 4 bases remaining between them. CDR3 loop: CASSQERSGANVLTF. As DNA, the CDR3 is TGCGCCAGCAGCCAAGAGAGGTCTGGGGCCAACGTCCTGACTTTC.

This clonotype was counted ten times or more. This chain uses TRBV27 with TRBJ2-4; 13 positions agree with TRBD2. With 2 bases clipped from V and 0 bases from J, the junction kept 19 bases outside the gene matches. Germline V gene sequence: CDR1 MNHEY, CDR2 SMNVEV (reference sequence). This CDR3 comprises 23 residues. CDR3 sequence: CASSLLFRHGLAGAPLAKNIQYF. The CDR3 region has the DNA TGTGCCAGCAGTTTACTTTTTCGTCACGGACTAGCGGGGGCACCCCTAGCCAAAAACATTCAGTACTTC.

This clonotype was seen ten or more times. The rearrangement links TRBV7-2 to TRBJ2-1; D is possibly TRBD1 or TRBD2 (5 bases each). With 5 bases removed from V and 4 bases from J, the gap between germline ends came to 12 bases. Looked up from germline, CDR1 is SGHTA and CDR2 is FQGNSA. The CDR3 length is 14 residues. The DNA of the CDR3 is TGTGCCAGCAGCCTCTTGGGGGAGTACAATGAGCAGTTCTTC. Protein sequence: CASSLLGEYNEQFF.

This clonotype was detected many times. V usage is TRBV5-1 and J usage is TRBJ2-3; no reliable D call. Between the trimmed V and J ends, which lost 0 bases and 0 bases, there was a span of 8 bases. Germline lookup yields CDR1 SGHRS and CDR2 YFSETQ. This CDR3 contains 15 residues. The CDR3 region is CASSLAPRSTDTQYF. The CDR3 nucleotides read TGCGCCAGCAGCTTGGCGCCCAGAAGCACAGATACGCAGTATTTT.

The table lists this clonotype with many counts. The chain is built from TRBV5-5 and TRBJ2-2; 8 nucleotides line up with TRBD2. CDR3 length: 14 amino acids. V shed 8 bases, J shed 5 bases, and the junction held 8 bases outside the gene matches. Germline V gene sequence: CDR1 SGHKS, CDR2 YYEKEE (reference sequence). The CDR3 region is CASLRGLVTGELFF. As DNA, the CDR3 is TGTGCCAGTCTCCGGGGACTAGTAACCGGGGAGCTGTTTTTT. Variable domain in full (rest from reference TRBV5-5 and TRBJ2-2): DAGVTQSPTHLIKTRGQQVTLRCSPISGHKSVSWYQQVLGQGPQFIFQYYEKEERGRGNFPDRFSARQFPNYSSELNVNALLLGDSALYLCASLRGLVTGELFFGEGSRLTVL.

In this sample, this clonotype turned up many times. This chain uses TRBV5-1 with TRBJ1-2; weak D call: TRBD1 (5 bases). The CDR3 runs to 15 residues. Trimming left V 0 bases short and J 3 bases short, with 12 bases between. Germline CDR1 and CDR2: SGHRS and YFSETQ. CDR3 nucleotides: TGCGCCAGCAGCTTGGTCCAGGGAAAGGACTATGGCTACACCTTC. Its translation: CASSLVQGKDYGYTF.

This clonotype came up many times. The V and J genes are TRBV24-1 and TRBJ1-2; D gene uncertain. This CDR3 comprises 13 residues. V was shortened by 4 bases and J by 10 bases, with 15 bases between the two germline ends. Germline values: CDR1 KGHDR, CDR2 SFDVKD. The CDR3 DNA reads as TGTGCCACCAGTGAGGACGGGTATTCGGACTACACCTTC. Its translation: CATSEDGYSDYTF.

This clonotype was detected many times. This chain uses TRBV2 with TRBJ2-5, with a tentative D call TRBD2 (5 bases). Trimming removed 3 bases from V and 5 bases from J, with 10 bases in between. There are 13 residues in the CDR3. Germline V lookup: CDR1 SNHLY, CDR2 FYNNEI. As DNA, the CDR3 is TGTGCCAGCAGTGAGAGTCCGGGGGAGACCCAGTACTTC. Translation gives CASSESPGETQYF.

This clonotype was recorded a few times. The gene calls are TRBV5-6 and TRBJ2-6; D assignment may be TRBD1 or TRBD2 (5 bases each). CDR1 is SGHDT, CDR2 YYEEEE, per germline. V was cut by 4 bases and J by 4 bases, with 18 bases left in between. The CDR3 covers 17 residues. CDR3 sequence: CASSKGPVTSGANVLTF. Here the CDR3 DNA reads TGTGCCAGCAGCAAGGGACCTGTCACGAGCGGGGCCAACGTCCTGACTTTC.

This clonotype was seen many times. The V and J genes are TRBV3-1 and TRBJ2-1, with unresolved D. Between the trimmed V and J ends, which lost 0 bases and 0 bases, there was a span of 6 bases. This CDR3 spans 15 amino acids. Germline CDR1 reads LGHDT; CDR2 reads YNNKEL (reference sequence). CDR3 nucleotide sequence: TGTGCCAGCAGCCAAGATTGGCGCTCCTACAATGAGCAGTTCTTC. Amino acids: CASSQDWRSYNEQFF.

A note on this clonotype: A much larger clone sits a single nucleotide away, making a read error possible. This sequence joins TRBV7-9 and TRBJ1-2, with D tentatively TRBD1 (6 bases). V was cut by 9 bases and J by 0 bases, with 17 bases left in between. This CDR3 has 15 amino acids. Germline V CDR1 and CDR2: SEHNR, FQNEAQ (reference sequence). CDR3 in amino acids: CASSLDSLANYGYTF. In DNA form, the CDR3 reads TGTGCCAGTAGCCTGGACAGCCTCGCTAACTATGGCTACACCTTC.

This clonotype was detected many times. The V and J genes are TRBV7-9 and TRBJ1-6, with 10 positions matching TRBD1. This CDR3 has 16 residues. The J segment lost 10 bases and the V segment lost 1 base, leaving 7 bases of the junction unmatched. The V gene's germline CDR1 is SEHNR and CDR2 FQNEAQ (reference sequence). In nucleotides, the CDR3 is TGTGCCAGCAGCTTAGAGGGACAGGGGTTCTTATCACCCCTCCACTTT. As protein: CASSLEGQGFLSPLHF.

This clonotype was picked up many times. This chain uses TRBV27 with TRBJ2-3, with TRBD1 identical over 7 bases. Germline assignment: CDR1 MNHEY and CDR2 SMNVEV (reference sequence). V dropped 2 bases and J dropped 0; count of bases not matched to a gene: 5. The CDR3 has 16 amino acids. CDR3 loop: CASSLITGASTDTQYF. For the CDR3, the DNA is TGTGCCAGCAGTTTAATTACAGGGGCTAGCACAGATACGCAGTATTTT.

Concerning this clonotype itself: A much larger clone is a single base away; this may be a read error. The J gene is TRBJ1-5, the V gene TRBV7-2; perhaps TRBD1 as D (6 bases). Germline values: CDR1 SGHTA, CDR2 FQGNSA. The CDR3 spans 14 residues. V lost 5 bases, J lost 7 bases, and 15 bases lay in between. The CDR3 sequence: CASSLNRVEQPQHF. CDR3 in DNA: TGTGCCAGCAGCCTGAACAGGGTAGAACAGCCCCAGCATTTT.

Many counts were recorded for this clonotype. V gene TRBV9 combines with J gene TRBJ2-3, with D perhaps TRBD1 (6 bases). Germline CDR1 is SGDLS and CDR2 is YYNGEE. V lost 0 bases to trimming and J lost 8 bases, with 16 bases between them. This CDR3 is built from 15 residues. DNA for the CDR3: TGTGCCAGCAGCGTAGTTGCAGGGGATGGGGGTACGCAGTATTTT. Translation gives CASSVVAGDGGTQYF.